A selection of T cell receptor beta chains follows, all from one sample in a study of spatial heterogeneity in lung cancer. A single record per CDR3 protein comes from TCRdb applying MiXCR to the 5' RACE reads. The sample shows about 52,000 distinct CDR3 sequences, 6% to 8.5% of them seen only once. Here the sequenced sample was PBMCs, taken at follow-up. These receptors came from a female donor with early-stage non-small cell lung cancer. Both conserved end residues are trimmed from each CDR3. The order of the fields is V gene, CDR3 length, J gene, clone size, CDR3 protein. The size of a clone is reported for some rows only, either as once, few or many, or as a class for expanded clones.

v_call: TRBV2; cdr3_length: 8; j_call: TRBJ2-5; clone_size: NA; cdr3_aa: ASSEKTQY
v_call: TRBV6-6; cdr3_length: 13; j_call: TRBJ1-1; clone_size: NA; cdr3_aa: ASSRNPTGDTEAF
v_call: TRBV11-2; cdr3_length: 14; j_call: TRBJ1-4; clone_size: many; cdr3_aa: ASSSLQGLANEKLF
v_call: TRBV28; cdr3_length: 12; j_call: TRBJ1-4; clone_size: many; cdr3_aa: ASVNRATNEKLF
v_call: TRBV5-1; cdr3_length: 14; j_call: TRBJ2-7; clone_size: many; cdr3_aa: ASSSRGAGQLGEQY
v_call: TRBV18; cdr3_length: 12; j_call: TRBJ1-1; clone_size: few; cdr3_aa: ASSLGQGAIEAF
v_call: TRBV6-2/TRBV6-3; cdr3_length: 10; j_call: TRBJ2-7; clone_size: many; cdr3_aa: ASSYSSGEQY
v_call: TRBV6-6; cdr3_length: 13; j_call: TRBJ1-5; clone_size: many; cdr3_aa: ASSYEGTAGQPQH
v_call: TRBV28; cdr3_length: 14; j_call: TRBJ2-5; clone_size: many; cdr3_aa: ASSLEGMGRRETQY
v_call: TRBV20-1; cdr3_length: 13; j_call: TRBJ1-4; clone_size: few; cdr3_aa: SAIDRGRSNEKLF
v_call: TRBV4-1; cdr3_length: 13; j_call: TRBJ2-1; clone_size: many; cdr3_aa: ASSPWLPVYNEQF
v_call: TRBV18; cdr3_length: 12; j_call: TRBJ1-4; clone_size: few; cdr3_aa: ASSPDSLNEKLF
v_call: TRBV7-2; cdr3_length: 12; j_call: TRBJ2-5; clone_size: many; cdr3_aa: ASSLAGGRETQY
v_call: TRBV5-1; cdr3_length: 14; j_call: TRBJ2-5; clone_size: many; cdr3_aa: ASSLGLVPYQETQY
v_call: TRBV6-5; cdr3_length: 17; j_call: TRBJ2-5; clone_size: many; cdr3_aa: ASSYLFPTSGGAGETQY
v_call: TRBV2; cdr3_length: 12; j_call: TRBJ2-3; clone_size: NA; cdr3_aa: ASSETTRTDTQY
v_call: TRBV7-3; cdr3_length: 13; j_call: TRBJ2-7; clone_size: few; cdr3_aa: ASSLFSGASYEQY
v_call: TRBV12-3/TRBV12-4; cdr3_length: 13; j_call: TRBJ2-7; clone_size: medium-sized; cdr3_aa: ASSLGLAGAYEQY
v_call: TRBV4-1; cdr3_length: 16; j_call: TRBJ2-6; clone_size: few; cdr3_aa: ASSQLPPGSSGANVLT
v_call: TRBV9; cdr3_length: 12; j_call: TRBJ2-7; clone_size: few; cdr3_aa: ASSRLLGDHEQY
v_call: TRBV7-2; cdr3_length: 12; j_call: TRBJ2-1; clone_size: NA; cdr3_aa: ASSAGQGAVEQF
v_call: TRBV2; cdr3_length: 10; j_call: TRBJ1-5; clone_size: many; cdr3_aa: ASNREAQPQH
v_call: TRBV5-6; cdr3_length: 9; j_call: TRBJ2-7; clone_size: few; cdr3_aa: ASSQKVEQY
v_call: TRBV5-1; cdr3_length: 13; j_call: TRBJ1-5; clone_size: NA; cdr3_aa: ASSPGTADVQPQH
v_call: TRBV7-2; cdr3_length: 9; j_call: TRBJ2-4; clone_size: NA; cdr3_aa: ASSLGNIQH
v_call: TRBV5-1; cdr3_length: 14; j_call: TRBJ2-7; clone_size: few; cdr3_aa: ASSPQPGRGAHEQY
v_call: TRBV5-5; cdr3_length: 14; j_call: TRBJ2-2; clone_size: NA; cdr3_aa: ASSEFQGSVTGELF
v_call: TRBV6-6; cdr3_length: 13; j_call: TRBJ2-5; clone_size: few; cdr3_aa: ASRPSGGPQETQY
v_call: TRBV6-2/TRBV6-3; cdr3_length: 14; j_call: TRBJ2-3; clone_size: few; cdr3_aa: ASSYDRWRDTDTQY
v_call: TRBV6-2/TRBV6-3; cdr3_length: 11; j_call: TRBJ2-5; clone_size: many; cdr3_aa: ASSYWYQETQY
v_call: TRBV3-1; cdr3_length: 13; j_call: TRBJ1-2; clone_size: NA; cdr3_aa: ASSLDRLANYGYT
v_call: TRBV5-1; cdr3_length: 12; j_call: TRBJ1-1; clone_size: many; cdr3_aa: ASRPDREVIEAF
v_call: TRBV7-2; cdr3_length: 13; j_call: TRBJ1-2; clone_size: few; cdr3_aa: ASSAPLTPNYGYT
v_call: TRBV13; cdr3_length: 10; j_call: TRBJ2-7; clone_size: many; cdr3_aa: ASSSRRTEQY
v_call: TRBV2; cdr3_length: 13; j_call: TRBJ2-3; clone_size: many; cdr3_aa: ASSETSYGTDTQY
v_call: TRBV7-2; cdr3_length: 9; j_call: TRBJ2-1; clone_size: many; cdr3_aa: ASSPRQEQF
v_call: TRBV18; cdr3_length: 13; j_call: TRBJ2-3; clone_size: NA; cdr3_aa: ASSLAGGGTDTQY
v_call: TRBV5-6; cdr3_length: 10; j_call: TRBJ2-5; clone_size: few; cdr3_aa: ASRRGQETQY
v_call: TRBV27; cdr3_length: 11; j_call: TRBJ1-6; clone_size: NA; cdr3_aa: ASRGQPNSPLH
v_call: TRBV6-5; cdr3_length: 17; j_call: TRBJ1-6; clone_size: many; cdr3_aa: ASSPEPPTPSSYNSPLH